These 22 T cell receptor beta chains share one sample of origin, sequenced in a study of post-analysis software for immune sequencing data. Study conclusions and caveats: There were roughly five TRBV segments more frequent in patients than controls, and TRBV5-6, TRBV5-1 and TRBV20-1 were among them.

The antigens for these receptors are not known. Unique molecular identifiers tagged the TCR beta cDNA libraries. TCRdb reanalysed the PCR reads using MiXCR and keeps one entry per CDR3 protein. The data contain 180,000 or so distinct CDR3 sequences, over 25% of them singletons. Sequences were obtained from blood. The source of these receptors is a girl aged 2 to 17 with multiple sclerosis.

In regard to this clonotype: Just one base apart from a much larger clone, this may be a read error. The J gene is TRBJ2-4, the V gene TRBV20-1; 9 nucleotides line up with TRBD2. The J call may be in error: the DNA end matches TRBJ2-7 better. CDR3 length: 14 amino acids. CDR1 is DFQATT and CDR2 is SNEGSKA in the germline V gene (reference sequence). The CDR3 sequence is CSARSLAGLDEQYF. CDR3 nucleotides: TGCAGTGCTAGGTCCCTAGCGGGATTAGACGAGCAGTACTTC.

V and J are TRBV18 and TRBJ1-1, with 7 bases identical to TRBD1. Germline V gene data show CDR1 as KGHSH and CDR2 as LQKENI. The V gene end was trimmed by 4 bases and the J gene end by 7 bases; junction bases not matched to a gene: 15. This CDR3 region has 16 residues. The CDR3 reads CASSRATGTANVEAFF. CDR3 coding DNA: TGTGCCAGCTCACGTGCTACCGGGACAGCGAATGTTGAAGCTTTCTTT.

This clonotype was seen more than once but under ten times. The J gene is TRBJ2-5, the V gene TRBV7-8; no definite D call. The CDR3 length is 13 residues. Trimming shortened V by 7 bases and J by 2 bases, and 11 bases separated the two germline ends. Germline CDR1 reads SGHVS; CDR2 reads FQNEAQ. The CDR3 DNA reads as TGTGCCAGCATTCAGTACGATCAAGAGACCCAGTACTTC. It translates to CASIQYDQETQYF.

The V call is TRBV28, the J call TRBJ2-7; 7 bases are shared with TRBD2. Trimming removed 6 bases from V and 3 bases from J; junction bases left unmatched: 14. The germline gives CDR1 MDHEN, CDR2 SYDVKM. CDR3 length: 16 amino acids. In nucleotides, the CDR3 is TGTGCCAGCAGCCCTAGCCCCAGGGCGGGGGTCTACGAGCAGTACTTC. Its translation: CASSPSPRAGVYEQYF.

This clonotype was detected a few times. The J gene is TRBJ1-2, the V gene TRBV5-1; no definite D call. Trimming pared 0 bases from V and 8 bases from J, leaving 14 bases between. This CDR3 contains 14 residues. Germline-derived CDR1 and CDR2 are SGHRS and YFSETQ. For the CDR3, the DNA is TGCGCCAGCAGCTTGGAAGGGTCACCGCGGGGCTACACCTTC. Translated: CASSLEGSPRGYTF.

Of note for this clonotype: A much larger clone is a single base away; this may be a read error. The CDR3 sequence is CASRGVMQETQYF. CDR3 in DNA: TGCGCCAGCAGAGGCGTGATGCAAGAGACCCAGTACTTC. V gene TRBV5-1 combines with J gene TRBJ2-5; D is undetermined. The CDR3 runs to 13 residues. Germline CDR1 reads SGHRS; CDR2 reads YFSETQ. The V and J ends lost 5 bases and 2 bases respectively, with 10 bases between them.

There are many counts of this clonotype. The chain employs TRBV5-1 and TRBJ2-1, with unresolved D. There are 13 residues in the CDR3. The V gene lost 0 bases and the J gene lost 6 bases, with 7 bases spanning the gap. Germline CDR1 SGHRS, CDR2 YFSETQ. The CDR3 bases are TGCGCCAGCAGCTTGGTGGGCTCCAATGAGCAGTTCTTC. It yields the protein CASSLVGSNEQFF.

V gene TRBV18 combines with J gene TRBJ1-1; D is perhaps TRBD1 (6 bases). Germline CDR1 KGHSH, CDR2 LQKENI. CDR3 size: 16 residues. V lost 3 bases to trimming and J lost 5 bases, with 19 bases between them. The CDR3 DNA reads TGTGCCAGCTCACCCCCCGGGACACGGCGGGAAACTGAAGCTTTCTTT. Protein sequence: CASSPPGTRRETEAFF.

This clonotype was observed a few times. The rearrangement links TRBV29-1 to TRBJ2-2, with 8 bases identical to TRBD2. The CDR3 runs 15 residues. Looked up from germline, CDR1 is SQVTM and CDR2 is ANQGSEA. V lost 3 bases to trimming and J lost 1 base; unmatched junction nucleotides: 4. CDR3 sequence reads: CSVEERGLNTGELFF. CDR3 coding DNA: TGCAGCGTTGAGGAGCGGGGGCTGAACACCGGGGAGCTGTTTTTT.

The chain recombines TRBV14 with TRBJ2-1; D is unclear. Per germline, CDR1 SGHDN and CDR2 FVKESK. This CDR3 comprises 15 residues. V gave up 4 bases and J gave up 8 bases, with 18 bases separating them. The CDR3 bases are TGTGCCAGCAGCCGATGGGTCGCAGGTAACGATGAGCAGTTCTTC. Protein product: CASSRWVAGNDEQFF. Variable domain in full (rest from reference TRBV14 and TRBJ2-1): EAGVTQFPSHSVIEKGQTVTLRCDPISGHDNLYWYRRVMGKEIKFLLHFVKESKQDESGMPNNRFLAERTGGTYSTLKVQPAELEDSGVYFCASSRWVAGNDEQFFGPGTRLTVL.

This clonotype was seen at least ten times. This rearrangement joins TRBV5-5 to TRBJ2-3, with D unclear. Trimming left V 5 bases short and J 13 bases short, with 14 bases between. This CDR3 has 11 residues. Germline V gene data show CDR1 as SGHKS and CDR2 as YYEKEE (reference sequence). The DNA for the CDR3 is TGTGCCAGCAGACAAACCGGAAGGGAGTATTTT. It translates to CASRQTGREYF.

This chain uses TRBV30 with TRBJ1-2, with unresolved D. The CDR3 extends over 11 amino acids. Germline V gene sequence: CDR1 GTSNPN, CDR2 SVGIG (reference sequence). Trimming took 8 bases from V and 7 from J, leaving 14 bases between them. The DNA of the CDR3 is TGTGCCCGCCAGTCATCCTCTGGCTACACCTTC. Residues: CARQSSSGYTF.

The CDR3 nucleotides read TGTGCCACCAGCAGAGAAGTCGGAAGGCAGGGGAATCAGCCCCAGCATTTT. As protein: CATSREVGRQGNQPQHF. The chain uses TRBV15 and TRBJ1-5, with D perhaps matching TRBD1 (6 bases). CDR3 length: 17 residues. V was clipped by 0 bases and J by 4 bases, with 16 bases between them. Germline lookup yields CDR1 LNHNV and CDR2 YYDKDF (reference sequence).

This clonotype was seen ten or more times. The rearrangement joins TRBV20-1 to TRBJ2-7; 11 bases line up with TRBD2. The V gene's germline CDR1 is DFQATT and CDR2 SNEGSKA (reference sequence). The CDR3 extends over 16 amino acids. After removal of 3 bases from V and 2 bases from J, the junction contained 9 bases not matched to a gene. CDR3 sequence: CSASGSLAGGAYEQYF. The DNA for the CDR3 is TGCAGTGCTAGCGGGTCGCTAGCGGGAGGTGCCTACGAGCAGTACTTC.

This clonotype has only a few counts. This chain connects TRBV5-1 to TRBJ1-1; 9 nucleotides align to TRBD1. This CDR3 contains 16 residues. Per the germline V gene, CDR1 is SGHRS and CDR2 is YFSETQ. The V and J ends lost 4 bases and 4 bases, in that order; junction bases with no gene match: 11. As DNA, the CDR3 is TGCGCCAGCAGCCACCCTCCGGGACAGGGATCCACTGAAGCTTTCTTT. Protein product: CASSHPPGQGSTEAFF.

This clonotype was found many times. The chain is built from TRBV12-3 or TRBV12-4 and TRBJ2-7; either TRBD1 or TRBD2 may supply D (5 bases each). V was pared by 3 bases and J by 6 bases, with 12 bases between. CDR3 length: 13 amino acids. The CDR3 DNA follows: TGTGCCAGCAGTTTGGGACCACGACGCGAGCAGTACTTC. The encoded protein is CASSLGPRREQYF.

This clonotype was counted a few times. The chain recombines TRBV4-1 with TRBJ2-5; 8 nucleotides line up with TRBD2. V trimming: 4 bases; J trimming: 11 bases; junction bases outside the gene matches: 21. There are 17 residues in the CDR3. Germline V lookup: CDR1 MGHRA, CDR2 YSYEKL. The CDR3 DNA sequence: TGCGCCAGCAGCCCCGGACTAGCCATTAGTCCAACATGGGTGCAGTACTTC. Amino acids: CASSPGLAISPTWVQYF.

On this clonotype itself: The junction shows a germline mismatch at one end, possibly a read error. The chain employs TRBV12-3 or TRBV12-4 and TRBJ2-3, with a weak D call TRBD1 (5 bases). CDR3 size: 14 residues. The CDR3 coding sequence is TGTGCCAGCAGATGGGGCCTAGTTACAGATACGGAGTATTTT. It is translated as CASRWGLVTDTEYF.

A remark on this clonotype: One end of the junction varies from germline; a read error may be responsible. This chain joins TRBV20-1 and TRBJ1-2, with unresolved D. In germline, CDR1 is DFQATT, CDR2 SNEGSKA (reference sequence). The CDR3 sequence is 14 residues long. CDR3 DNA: TGCAGTACTAGAGATCGGGCAGGCCGGGAGGGCTACACCTTC. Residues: CSTRDRAGREGYTF.

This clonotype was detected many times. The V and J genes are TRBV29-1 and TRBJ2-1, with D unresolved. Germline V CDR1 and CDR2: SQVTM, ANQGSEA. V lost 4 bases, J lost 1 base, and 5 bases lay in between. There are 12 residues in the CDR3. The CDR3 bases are TGCAGCGTTGTGGGATCCTACAATGAGCAGTTCTTC. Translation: CSVVGSYNEQFF.

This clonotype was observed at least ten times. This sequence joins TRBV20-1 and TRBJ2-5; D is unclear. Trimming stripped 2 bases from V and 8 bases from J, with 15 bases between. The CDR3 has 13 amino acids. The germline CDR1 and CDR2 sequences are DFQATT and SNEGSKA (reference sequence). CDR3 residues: CSARFGSMETQYF. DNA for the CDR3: TGCAGTGCTAGATTTGGCAGCATGGAAACCCAGTACTTC.

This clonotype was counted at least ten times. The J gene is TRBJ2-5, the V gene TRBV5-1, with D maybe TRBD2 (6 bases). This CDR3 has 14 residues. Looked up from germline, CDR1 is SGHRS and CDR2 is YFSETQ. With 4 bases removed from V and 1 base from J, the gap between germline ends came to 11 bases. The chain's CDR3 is CASSPEGGQETQYF. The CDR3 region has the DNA TGCGCCAGCAGCCCGGAGGGAGGCCAAGAGACCCAGTACTTC. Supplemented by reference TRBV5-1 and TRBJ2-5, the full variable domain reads KAGVTQTPRYLIKTRGQQVTLSCSPISGHRSVSWYQQTPGQGLQFLFEYFSETQRNKGNFPGRFSGRQFSNSRSEMNVSTLELGDSALYLCASSPEGGQETQYFGPGTRLLVL.